Sequencing of this T cell receptor (beta chain) was carried out in a study of T cell repertoires in cytomegalovirus infection. The V gene's germline CDR1 is LNHNV and CDR2 YYDKDF (reference sequence). The CDR3 has 14 residues. V was cut by 2 bases and J by 0 bases, with 8 bases left in between. About this clonotype: Its antigen is undetermined.

Study-wide results and limits: Within the response measured ex vivo, HLA-C-restricted CMV-specific TCR beta clonotypes were dominant.

TCRdb fed the reads into MiXCR, producing one record per CDR3 protein. This sample has about 37,000 distinct CDR3 sequences, with about 52% found just once. Sequencing used CD8+ T cells from cultured PBMCs, obtained from culture after CMV antigen stimulation. The sequence derives from a human donor in good health (CMV status not recorded). Some clones in this sample may be carry-over from other donors' samples. This chain uses TRBV15 with TRBJ2-7; no reliable D call. The CDR3 DNA is TGTGCCACCAGCAGACACACGAGCTCCTACGAGCAGTACTTC. It is translated as CATSRHTSSYEQYF.